Here is one T cell receptor beta chain with its context. Its antigen target is currently unknown. Base qualities are missing; no much larger clone stands one base away. Collaborating institutions collected whole blood in K2EDTA tubes following their own protocols. For TCRbeta analysis, collaborators shipped samples as frozen whole blood, isolated PBMCs, or DNA extracted from either of those sample types. The entry originates in a study of blood T cell repertoires in COVID-19 (dated by TCRdb to about 2020). Notes on the research overall: The collaborator samples originated in the United States, Italy and Spain and spanned the acute and convalescent phases of COVID-19. Where available, HLA class I and class II types were taken from metadata supplied by the sample provider and were not determined by assay-based typing. The samples were drawn from the first 160 participants of the ongoing ImmuneRACE study and from 1,200 or so subjects provided by 6 global collaborators. The repertoires were released in a freely available public database intended as a resource for research on the immune response to SARS-CoV-2. Sample metadata almost always included a de-identified subject ID, COVID-19 status, age in years and sex. The prospective study material was composed of cDNA or gDNA derived from T cells, B-cell-depleted T cells, or PBMCs. Subjects who had been exposed to COVID-19, were actively infected with it, or had recovered from it provided the deeply sampled blood TCRbeta repertoires that made up the dataset.

TCRbeta CDR3 regions were amplified from genomic DNA using the immunoSEQ Assay, a bias-controlled multiplex PCR. In the paper's pipeline: Within the assay, amplification of reference gene primers was used to estimate how many nucleated cells each sample contained. To quantify the absolute abundance of each unique TCRbeta CDR3 rearrangement, sequence reads were collapsed and filtered. Productive Simpson clonality was computed per sample as the square root of Simpson's diversity index over productive rearrangements. What TCRdb holds here is the immuneACCESS table cut down to in-frame rearrangements. Part of the clones is not present; checked against another copy, under half of the missing clones reflect an unresolved V gene, and the others are unexplained. V and J calls and clone size are copied from that table; D and trimming were computed from the DNA. The sample data list 250,000 to 350,000 clones, and 85% to 90% of these were observed just once. The top ten clones comprise more than 0.75% of the sample.

Summary of the overall study and its limitations: The quantity of clinical and demographic metadata differed by source and by participant and was supplied without curation.

Per the germline V gene, SGHTA is the CDR1 and FQGNSA is the CDR2. V ends up 8 bases short and J 4 bases short, with an unmatched junction base count of 8. The CDR3 runs 15 residues from the cysteine to the phenylalanine. Just CDR3 DNA is preserved here, 45 bases in frame from base 1. This receptor chain uses TRBV7-2 and TRBJ1-6; 7 bases in the junction line up with TRBD1. This TCR was recovered from a man aged 25 to 45 with acute or convalescent COVID-19. Material for sequencing was peripheral blood. The CDR3 in this case is CASRRGLRYNSPLHF. The nucleotide sequence reads as follows: TGTGCCAGCCGAAGGGGGCTACGATATAATTCACCCCTCCACTTT.